These 13 T cell receptor beta chains came from one sample sequenced in a study of cytomegalovirus exposure and HLA in healthy donors. PCR primers comprised 60 Vbeta and 13 Jbeta primers. This table comes from immunoSEQ multiplex PCR, and its TCRdb copy is limited to in-frame clones, with some not included. The top ten hold more than 1.1% of the sample, which has more than 150,000 clones, 80% seen once. The source material was PBMCs. These receptors were collected from a girl aged 5 to 17 in good health and CMV-seropositive.

The V call is TRBV11-2, the J call TRBJ1-6; no clear D gene. CDR1 and CDR2 (germline): SGHAT, FQNNGV. Trimming cost V 1 base and J 5 bases, with 9 bases left between them. The CDR3 sequence is 15 residues long. DNA of the CDR3: TGTGCCAGCAGCTTAGTGGTCCAGGATAATTCACCCCTCCACTTT. Translation: CASSLVVQDNSPLHF.

This chain uses TRBV7-3 with TRBJ1-1; 7 bases agree with TRBD1. CDR3 size: 13 residues. The V segment lost 6 bases and the J segment 4 bases; nucleotides outside the gene matches: 5. CDR1 is SGHTA and CDR2 is FQGTGA in the germline V gene. The DNA of the CDR3 is TGTGCCAGCAGTGACAGGGCCGGCACTGAAGCTTTCTTT. This gives the protein CASSDRAGTEAFF.

This clone has only one observation. V and J are TRBV19 and TRBJ1-2; D is undetermined. The CDR3 runs 12 residues. V was pared by 5 bases and J by 4 bases, with 8 bases between. Germline values: CDR1 LNHDA, CDR2 SQIVND (reference sequence). The CDR3 nucleotides are TGTGCCAGTAGTTTCTCGGGCTATGGCTACACCTTC. Translation gives CASSFSGYGYTF.

The chain couples TRBV19 to TRBJ2-5; 8 bases are shared with TRBD1. Per the germline V gene, CDR1 is LNHDA and CDR2 is SQIVND (reference sequence). The V and J ends lost 5 bases and 5 bases, in that order; junction bases with no gene match: 10. The CDR3 covers 15 residues. CDR3 sequence reads: CASSFLDRGGETQYF. Here the CDR3 DNA reads TGTGCCAGTAGTTTCCTAGACAGGGGTGGCGAGACCCAGTACTTC.

V and J are TRBV6-1 and TRBJ1-6; no definite D call. This CDR3 spans 14 amino acids. The germline V and J ends were trimmed by 7 bases and 3 bases, with 10 bases remaining between them. In germline, CDR1 is MNHNS, CDR2 SASEGT. The CDR3 reads CASMAPGYNSPLHF. CDR3 bases: TGTGCCAGCATGGCGCCGGGCTATAATTCACCCCTCCACTTT.

V and J are TRBV2 and TRBJ1-1; D is possibly TRBD1 (5 bases). The CDR3 has 14 residues. Germline V gives CDR1 SNHLY, CDR2 FYNNEI. V was pared by 8 bases and J by 0 bases, with 13 bases between. CDR3 bases: TGTGCCAGCTCGGCGGGACTTTTGAACACTGAAGCTTTCTTT. Protein: CASSAGLLNTEAFF.

This clone turned up a few times. The chain carries TRBV10-3 and TRBJ1-5; 10 bases fit TRBD1. From germline, CDR1 is ENHRY and CDR2 SYGVKD. V trimming: 4 bases; J trimming: 0 bases; junction bases outside the gene matches: 15. The CDR3 runs to 20 residues. CDR3 coding DNA: TGTGCCATCAGTGTGGGACAGGGGCTCAGAGGGGAGTATAGCAATCAGCCCCAGCATTTT. Its protein product is CAISVGQGLRGEYSNQPQHF.

This clone was picked up a small number of times. V usage is TRBV5-6 and J usage is TRBJ1-2; 7 bases match TRBD1. This CDR3 is 14 amino acids long. The V and J ends lost 4 bases and 5 bases, in that order; junction bases with no gene match: 8. Germline V gives CDR1 SGHDT, CDR2 YYEEEE. The CDR3 reads CASSLPGTVYGYTF. DNA for the CDR3: TGTGCCAGCAGCCTGCCAGGGACAGTTTATGGCTACACCTTC.

The gene calls are TRBV6-5 and TRBJ1-5, with D perhaps TRBD1 (5 bases). This CDR3 is built from 14 residues. V dropped 5 bases and J dropped 1 base, with 9 bases sitting between them. Germline assignment: CDR1 MNHEY and CDR2 SVGAGI. CDR3 in amino acids: CASSADTSNQPQHF. The CDR3 DNA reads TGTGCCAGCAGTGCGGACACAAGCAATCAGCCCCAGCATTTT.

CDR3 nucleotide sequence: TGCGCCAGTTCGACAGGCAGCTACGAGCAGTACTTC. Protein sequence: CASSTGSYEQYF. The chain uses TRBV10-2 and TRBJ2-7, with D maybe TRBD1 (6 bases). Germline V gives CDR1 WSHSY, CDR2 SAAADI. V lost 9 bases to trimming and J lost 3 bases, with 12 bases between them. The CDR3 has 12 amino acids.

As DNA, the CDR3 is TGTGCCAGCAGTCAAGCTGGCTCCTACAATGAGCAGTTCTTC. This translates into CASSQAGSYNEQFF. The chain uses TRBV27 and TRBJ2-1; D is ambiguous. Germline CDR1 is MNHEY and CDR2 is SMNVEV (reference sequence). Trimming cost V 5 bases and J 0 bases, with 8 bases left between them. The CDR3 covers 14 residues.

V usage is TRBV5-4 and J usage is TRBJ1-2; 7 nucleotides line up with TRBD1. V shed 5 bases and J 2 bases; nucleotides not matched to a gene: 3. There are 13 residues in the CDR3. Germline V gene lookup returns CDR1 SGHNT and CDR2 YYREEE (reference sequence). CDR3 coding DNA: TGTGCCAGCAGGCGGGGACAGAACTATGGCTACACCTTC. Residues: CASRRGQNYGYTF.

The chain is built from TRBV6-6 and TRBJ2-2; D may be TRBD1 (6 bases). CDR3 length: 16 amino acids. Germline values: CDR1 MNHNY, CDR2 SVGAGI (reference sequence). The V end lost 5 bases, the J end lost 4 bases, and 17 bases lay between the germline ends. Here the CDR3 reads CASSGRNRAPTGELFF. The DNA of the CDR3 is TGTGCCAGCAGTGGGAGAAACAGGGCCCCCACCGGGGAGCTGTTTTTT.